Listed below are T cell receptor beta chains from one sample, sequenced in a study of T cell changes during pregnancy in multiple sclerosis. Clones were read by immunoSEQ multiplex PCR, and TCRdb kept only the in-frame ones, dropping some. The table lists 70,000 to 95,000 clones, about 93% of them singletons. Sequencing was performed on peripheral blood, taken after pregnancy. These receptors all come from a female donor in good health, enrolled as a control in a pregnancy study. CDR3s leave out the opening cysteine and the closing phenylalanine or tryptophan. Each record gives: V gene, J gene, clone size, CDR3 protein. Not all rows give a size; the values are once, few, many and, for expanded clones, a class.

TRBV27	TRBJ2-2	.	ASSLRPRQLNTGELF
TRBV18	TRBJ2-4	.	ASSPPGLRGIQY
TRBV15	TRBJ2-5	.	ATSRDTQGSGETQY
TRBV2	TRBJ1-4	.	ASRGQGNGEKLF
TRBV5-5	TRBJ2-7	once	ASSRDLPYEQY
TRBV6-1	TRBJ2-1	.	ASKGQGAGNEQF
TRBV5-1	TRBJ2-7	.	ASSASGQGPYEQY
TRBV5-4	TRBJ1-1	.	ASSEDRAATRAF
TRBV13	TRBJ1-1	.	ASSPRTGTEAF
TRBV2	TRBJ2-2	.	ASKGGGGGLGELF
TRBV5-1	TRBJ2-1	.	ASSARLTSGSPREQF
TRBV27	TRBJ2-7	.	ASSFRTSGRIYEQY
TRBV9	TRBJ2-3	.	ASSPRASGSTDTQY
TRBV25-1	TRBJ2-7	.	ASSGARDSQY
TRBV5-4	TRBJ1-2	.	ASSSRQGSYGYT
TRBV19	TRBJ1-1	.	ASSSLRRGLDTEAF
TRBV5-1	TRBJ2-1	.	ASSNPVHNEQF
TRBV21-1	TRBJ1-1	.	ASSKVQGRVTEAF
TRBV2	TRBJ2-7	.	ASKVAEASYEQY
TRBV19	TRBJ1-5	.	ASSIARQGQPQQPQH
TRBV2	TRBJ2-1	.	ASSERDRGQF
TRBV19	TRBJ2-2	.	ASSMGALAEFTGELF
TRBV19	TRBJ1-4	.	ASSARVATNEKLF
TRBV5-6	TRBJ1-4	.	ASSLEGQGATNEKLF
TRBV5-1	TRBJ2-7	.	ASSLAGGTGAYEQY
TRBV2	TRBJ1-2	.	ASAGPTGDGYT
TRBV18	TRBJ1-5	.	ASSLDSNQPQH
TRBV7-2	TRBJ2-1	many	ASSFGSRYTYNEQF
TRBV6-6	TRBJ2-2	.	ASSSSTGNGELF